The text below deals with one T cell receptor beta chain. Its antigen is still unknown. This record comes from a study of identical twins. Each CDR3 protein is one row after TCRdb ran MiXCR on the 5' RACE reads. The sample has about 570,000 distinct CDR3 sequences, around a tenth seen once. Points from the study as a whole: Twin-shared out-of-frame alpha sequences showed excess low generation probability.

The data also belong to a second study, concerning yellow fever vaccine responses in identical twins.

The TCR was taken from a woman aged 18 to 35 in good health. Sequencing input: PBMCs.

The CDR3 here is CATSDPYSGHNTGELFF. CDR3 coding DNA: TGTGCCACCAGTGATCCATATTCGGGACACAACACCGGGGAGCTGTTTTTT. V usage is TRBV24-1 and J usage is TRBJ2-2, with D tentatively TRBD1 (6 bases). Germline-derived CDR1 and CDR2 are KGHDR and SFDVKD. V shed 3 bases and J shed 2 bases, with 15 bases lying between them. This CDR3 comprises 17 residues.